The 22 T cell receptor beta chains presented below share a single source sample, sequenced in a study of glioma-infiltrating T cells after dendritic cell vaccination. The time point is: after dendritic cell vaccination, including at tumor progression/relapse. The table came from immunoSEQ multiplex PCR; TCRdb's copy has only in-frame clones and leaves some out. The sample holds tens of thousands of clones, over 75% seen once. Sample: blood, taken after dendritic cell vaccination. These receptor sequences come from a human donor with glioblastoma.

The chain couples TRBV6-1 to TRBJ2-1, with a weak D call TRBD2 (5 bases). From germline, CDR1 is MNHNS and CDR2 SASEGT. V lost 2 bases and J 8 bases, leaving 10 bases between the germline ends. The CDR3 extends over 13 amino acids. CDR3 DNA: TGTGCCAGCAGTGAAATGGCGCGGGATGAGCAGTTCTTC. Translating it yields CASSEMARDEQFF.

This chain connects TRBV11-2 to TRBJ2-1; TRBD2 matches 8 bases. There are 16 residues in the CDR3. In germline, CDR1 is SGHAT, CDR2 FQNNGV. With 1 base clipped from V and 0 bases from J, the junction kept 2 bases outside the gene matches. The CDR3 DNA follows: TGTGCCAGCAGCTTAGTTCTAGCGGGCTCCTACAATGAGCAGTTCTTC. Translated, it gives CASSLVLAGSYNEQFF. Full variable domain (outside the CDR3, taken from reference TRBV11-2 and TRBJ2-1): EAGVAQSPRYKIIEKRQSVAFWCNPISGHATLYWYQQILGQGPKLLIQFQNNGVVDDSQLPKDRFSAERLKGVDSTLKIQPAKLEDSAVYLCASSLVLAGSYNEQFFGPGTRLTVL.

The rearrangement uses TRBV29-1 and TRBJ2-7; TRBD2 aligns across 11 bases. Germline V gene sequence: CDR1 SQVTM, CDR2 ANQGSEA. This CDR3 has 17 amino acids. With V trimmed by 5 bases and J by 0 bases, 12 bases remained unmatched. The CDR3 region is CSVLGLAGPIPSYEQYF. DNA of the CDR3: TGCAGCGTTCTAGGACTAGCGGGCCCAATCCCCTCCTACGAGCAGTACTTC.

V is TRBV13 and J is TRBJ2-1, with D perhaps matching TRBD2 (5 bases). The germline V and J ends were trimmed by 1 base and 0 bases, with 7 bases remaining between them. This CDR3 has 15 residues. Germline V lookup: CDR1 PRHDT, CDR2 FYEKMQ (reference sequence). Written as DNA, the CDR3 is TGTGCCAGCAGCTTAGAGAGCGGCTCCTACAATGAGCAGTTCTTC. Translation: CASSLESGSYNEQFF.

V gene TRBV10-3 combines with J gene TRBJ2-7, with a tentative D call TRBD2 (6 bases). With 5 bases removed from V and 0 bases from J, the gap between germline ends came to 11 bases. The CDR3 is 14 residues long. CDR1 is ENHRY, CDR2 SYGVKD, per germline. The CDR3 sequence is CAISYGGSSYEQYF. The CDR3 DNA sequence: TGTGCCATCAGTTACGGGGGAAGCTCCTACGAGCAGTACTTC.

The chain couples TRBV6-6 to TRBJ1-4, with D unresolved. Germline CDR1 and CDR2: MNHNY and SVGAGI (reference sequence). V lost 5 bases to trimming and J lost 4 bases, with 8 bases between them. The CDR3 has 13 residues. The chain's CDR3 is CASSKDYNEKLFF. The CDR3 DNA is TGTGCCAGCAGTAAAGACTATAATGAAAAACTGTTTTTT.

The genes are TRBV27 and TRBJ2-1, with TRBD2 matching 8 bases. The CDR3 totals 18 residues. Per germline, CDR1 MNHEY and CDR2 SMNVEV (reference sequence). The trim removed 4 bases at V and 0 bases at J, leaving 11 bases unmatched. CDR3 in amino acids: CASSWTAGAASSYNEQFF. In nucleotides, the CDR3 is TGTGCCAGCAGTTGGACAGCGGGGGCCGCTAGCTCCTACAATGAGCAGTTCTTC.

The chain uses TRBV7-3 and TRBJ2-3; D gene unclear. The length of the CDR3 is 13 residues. Germline CDR1 SGHTA, CDR2 FQGTGA. V lost 5 bases, J lost 0 bases, and 6 bases lay in between. CDR3: CASSPYSTDTQYF. The CDR3 DNA reads TGTGCCAGCAGCCCCTATAGCACAGATACGCAGTATTTT. The complete variable domain, with remaining parts taken from reference TRBV7-3 and TRBJ2-3, reads GAGVSQTPSNKVTEKGKYVELRCDPISGHTALYWYRQSLGQGPEFLIYFQGTGAADDSGLPNDRFFAVRPEGSVSTLKIQRTERGDSAVYLCASSPYSTDTQYFGPGTRLTVL.

The chain is built from TRBV7-9 and TRBJ1-6; 9 positions match TRBD1. This CDR3 has 16 residues. J gave up 7 bases and V 4 bases, and 8 bases lay outside the gene matches. The germline V gene has CDR1 SEHNR and CDR2 FQNEAQ (reference sequence). This CDR3 is CASSSTRDRVNSPLHF. CDR3 DNA: TGTGCCAGCAGCTCAACCCGGGACAGGGTAAATTCACCCCTCCACTTT. Supplemented by reference TRBV7-9 and TRBJ1-6, the full variable domain reads DTGVSQNPRHKITKRGQNVTFRCDPISEHNRLYWYRQTLGQGPEFLTYFQNEAQLEKSRLLSDRFSAERPKGSFSTLEIQRTEQGDSAMYLCASSSTRDRVNSPLHFGNGTRLTVT.

This chain uses TRBV7-3 with TRBJ2-3, with 9 bases lining up with TRBD2. The CDR3 covers 16 residues. The germline CDR1 and CDR2 sequences are SGHTA and FQGTGA. The V and J ends lost 1 base and 6 bases, in that order; junction bases with no gene match: 8. CDR3: CASSLNPAGGSDTQYF. The CDR3 DNA sequence: TGTGCCAGCAGCTTAAATCCAGCGGGAGGATCGGATACGCAGTATTTT.

The chain carries TRBV7-8 and TRBJ2-2; D is possibly TRBD1 (6 bases). The CDR3 spans 15 residues. V was cut by 1 base and J by 3 bases, with 9 bases left in between. Germline CDR1 reads SGHVS; CDR2 reads FQNEAQ. CDR3 in amino acids: CASSLGPGDTGELFF. In nucleotides, the CDR3 is TGTGCCAGCAGCTTAGGCCCAGGGGACACCGGGGAGCTGTTTTTT.

CDR3 sequence reads: CASSQESGGISYEQYF. For the CDR3, the DNA is TGTGCCAGCAGCCAAGAATCGGGCGGGATAAGCTACGAGCAGTACTTC. J is TRBJ2-7 and V is TRBV4-2, with D perhaps matching TRBD2 (6 bases). Germline V gene lookup returns CDR1 LGHNA and CDR2 YNFKEQ. The CDR3 is 16 amino acids. Trimming stripped 0 bases from V and 3 bases from J, with 15 bases between.

The J gene is TRBJ1-4, the V gene TRBV19, with D possibly being TRBD1 (5 bases). Germline CDR1 and CDR2: LNHDA and SQIVND (reference sequence). V lost 0 bases and J 5 bases, leaving 16 bases between the germline ends. This CDR3 comprises 17 residues. CDR3: CASSIDRPRVSNEKLFF. DNA of the CDR3: TGTGCCAGTAGTATAGATCGCCCCAGGGTATCGAATGAAAAACTGTTTTTT.

The chain recombines TRBV7-2 with TRBJ1-3; perhaps TRBD1 as D (6 bases). Germline CDR1 reads SGHTA; CDR2 reads FQGNSA. This CDR3 region has 16 residues. Deletions cut 4 bases from V and 1 base from J, with 14 bases between. The CDR3 DNA follows: TGTGCCAGCAGCTCCCGGGGGGCTAGATCTGGAAACACCATATATTTT. Translating it yields CASSSRGARSGNTIYF.

V usage is TRBV11-2 and J usage is TRBJ2-3; TRBD2 aligns across 7 bases. Germline V gives CDR1 SGHAT, CDR2 FQNNGV. Germline trimming cut 4 bases from V and 4 bases from J; bases unmatched to any gene: 2. CDR3 length equals 13 residues. As DNA, the CDR3 is TGTGCCAGCAGCTGGGGGGGGGCAGATACGCAGTATTTT. It yields the protein CASSWGGADTQYF. Variable domain in full (rest from reference TRBV11-2 and TRBJ2-3): EAGVAQSPRYKIIEKRQSVAFWCNPISGHATLYWYQQILGQGPKLLIQFQNNGVVDDSQLPKDRFSAERLKGVDSTLKIQPAKLEDSAVYLCASSWGGADTQYFGPGTRLTVL.

The rearrangement links TRBV5-1 to TRBJ2-5; 8 positions match TRBD1. CDR1 is SGHRS and CDR2 is YFSETQ in the germline V gene. The junction had 8 bases not matched to a gene; V was cut back by 2 bases and J by 5 bases. CDR3 length equals 15 residues. CDR3 in DNA: TGCGCCAGCAGCTTTACAGGGGGGAGGAGGGAGACCCAGTACTTC. It yields the protein CASSFTGGRRETQYF.

This rearrangement joins TRBV5-1 to TRBJ2-5, with a tentative D call TRBD1 (6 bases). V lost 3 bases and J 0 bases, leaving 12 bases between the germline ends. CDR3 length equals 15 residues. Germline V CDR1 and CDR2: SGHRS, YFSETQ. CDR3 amino acids: CASSYLGQNQETQYF. As DNA, the CDR3 is TGCGCCAGCAGCTACCTCGGACAGAACCAAGAGACCCAGTACTTC.

The V and J genes are TRBV5-1 and TRBJ2-1; TRBD1 agrees at 7 bases. The CDR3 consists of 16 residues. Trimming removed 4 bases from V and 1 base from J; junction bases left unmatched: 8. The V gene's germline CDR1 is SGHRS and CDR2 YFSETQ. The DNA for the CDR3 is TGCGCCAGCAGCAACCCCGGGACAGCGTCCTACAATGAGCAGTTCTTC. It encodes CASSNPGTASYNEQFF.

This clone was found once. This sequence joins TRBV11-3 and TRBJ1-2; 7 bases are shared with TRBD1. The CDR3 runs to 13 residues. With V trimmed by 5 bases and J by 8 bases, 8 bases remained unmatched. Germline V gives CDR1 SGHNT, CDR2 YENEEA. CDR3 sequence: CASSRGGGQGYTF. CDR3 nucleotides: TGTGCCAGCAGCCGCGGGGGGGGACAGGGCTACACCTTC.

The rearrangement links TRBV27 to TRBJ2-7, with TRBD2 matching over 13 bases. The CDR3 is 15 amino acids. The germline V gene encodes CDR1 MNHEY and CDR2 SMNVEV (reference sequence). Trimming removed 5 bases from V and 6 bases from J; junction bases left unmatched: 7. The CDR3 DNA is TGTGCCAGCAGTCCCAGACTAGCGGGAGGTTCCGAGCAGTACTTC. Amino acid sequence: CASSPRLAGGSEQYF.

The rearrangement joins TRBV5-5 to TRBJ2-7; 9 bases are a match to TRBD1. The J segment lost 1 base and the V segment lost 4 bases, leaving 9 bases of the junction unmatched. The CDR3 covers 16 residues. CDR1 is SGHKS, CDR2 YYEKEE, per germline (reference sequence). This CDR3 is CASSPDRGKLSYEQYF. The CDR3 DNA is TGTGCCAGCAGCCCGGACAGGGGAAAGCTATCCTACGAGCAGTACTTC.

The chain couples TRBV28 to TRBJ1-2; D remains unclear. CDR3 size: 14 residues. Trimming took 1 base from V and 8 from J, leaving 14 bases between them. CDR1 and CDR2 (germline): MDHEN, SYDVKM. The CDR3 spells CASSLYDFSGGYTF. The CDR3 nucleotides read TGTGCCAGCAGTTTATATGACTTTTCGGGAGGCTACACCTTC.